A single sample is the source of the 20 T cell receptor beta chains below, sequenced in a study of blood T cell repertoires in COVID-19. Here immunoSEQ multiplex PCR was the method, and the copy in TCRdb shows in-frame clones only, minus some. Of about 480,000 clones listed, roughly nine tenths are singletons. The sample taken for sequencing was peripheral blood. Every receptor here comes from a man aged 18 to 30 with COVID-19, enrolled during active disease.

The CDR3 region is CAWRPIGEQYF. The CDR3 DNA sequence: TGTGCCTGGAGGCCCATCGGGGAGCAGTACTTC. The chain couples TRBV30 to TRBJ2-7; D gene ambiguous. V was cut by 3 bases and J by 7 bases, with 10 bases left in between. Per the germline V gene, CDR1 is GTSNPN and CDR2 is SVGIG (reference sequence). The CDR3 runs 11 residues. The whole variable domain, remainder taken from reference TRBV30 and TRBJ2-7, is SQTIHQWPATLVQPVGSPLSLECTVEGTSNPNLYWYRQAAGRGLQLLFYSVGIGQISSEVPQNLSASRPQDRQFILSSKKLLLSDSGFYLCAWRPIGEQYFGPGTRLTVT.

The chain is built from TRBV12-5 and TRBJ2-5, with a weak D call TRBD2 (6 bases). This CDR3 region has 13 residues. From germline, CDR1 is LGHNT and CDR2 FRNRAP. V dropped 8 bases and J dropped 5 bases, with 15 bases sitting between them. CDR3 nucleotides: TGTGCTAGTAGACTAGATCTTGGGGAGACCCAGTACTTC. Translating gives CASRLDLGETQYF.

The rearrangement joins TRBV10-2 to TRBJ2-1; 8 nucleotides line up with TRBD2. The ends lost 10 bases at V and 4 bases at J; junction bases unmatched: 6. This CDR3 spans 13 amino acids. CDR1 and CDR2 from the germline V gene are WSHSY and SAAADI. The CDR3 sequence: CATGLAEYNEQFF. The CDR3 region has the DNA TGCGCCACCGGACTAGCCGAGTACAATGAGCAGTTCTTC.

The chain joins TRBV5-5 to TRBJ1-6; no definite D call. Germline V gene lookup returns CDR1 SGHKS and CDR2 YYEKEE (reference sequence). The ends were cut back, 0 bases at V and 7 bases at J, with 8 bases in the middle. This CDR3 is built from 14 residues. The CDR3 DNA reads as TGTGCCAGCAGCTTGGTACAGCAGAATTCACCCCTCCACTTT. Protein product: CASSLVQQNSPLHF.

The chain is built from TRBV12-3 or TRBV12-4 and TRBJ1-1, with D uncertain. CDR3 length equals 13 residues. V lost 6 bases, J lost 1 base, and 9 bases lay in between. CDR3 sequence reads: CASSREWNTEAFF. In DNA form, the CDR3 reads TGTGCCAGCAGCCGGGAGTGGAACACTGAAGCTTTCTTT.

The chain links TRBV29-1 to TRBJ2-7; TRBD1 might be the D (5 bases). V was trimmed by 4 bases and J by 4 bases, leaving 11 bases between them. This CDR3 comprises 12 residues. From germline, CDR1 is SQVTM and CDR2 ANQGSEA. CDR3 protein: CSVAGSGYEQYF. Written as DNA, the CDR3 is TGCAGCGTTGCAGGGTCGGGTTACGAGCAGTACTTC.

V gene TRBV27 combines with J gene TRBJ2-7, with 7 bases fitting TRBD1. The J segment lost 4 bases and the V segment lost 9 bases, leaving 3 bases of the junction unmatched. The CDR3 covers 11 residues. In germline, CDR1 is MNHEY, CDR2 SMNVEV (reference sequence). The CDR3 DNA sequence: TGTGCCAGGCAGGGGGTATACGAGCAGTACTTC. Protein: CARQGVYEQYF.

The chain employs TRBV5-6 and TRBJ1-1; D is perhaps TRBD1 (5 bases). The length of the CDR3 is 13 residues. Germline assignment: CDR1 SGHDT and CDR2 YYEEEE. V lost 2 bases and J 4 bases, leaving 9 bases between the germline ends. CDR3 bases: TGTGCCAGCAGCTTTGGGGCGTCCACTGAAGCTTTCTTT. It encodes CASSFGASTEAFF. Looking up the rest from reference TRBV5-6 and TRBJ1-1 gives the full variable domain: DAGVTQSPTHLIKTRGQQVTLRCSPKSGHDTVSWYQQALGQGPQFIFQYYEEEERQRGNFPDRFSGHQFPNYSSELNVNALLLGDSALYLCASSFGASTEAFFGQGTRLTVV.

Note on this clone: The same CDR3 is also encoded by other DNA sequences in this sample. CDR3 sequence: CASSPGTGGNGYTF. CDR3 in DNA: TGTGCCAGCTCACCTGGGACAGGGGGAAATGGCTACACCTTC. This sequence joins TRBV18 and TRBJ1-2, with 11 bases lining up with TRBD1. The CDR3 totals 14 residues. V dropped 3 bases and J dropped 6; count of bases not matched to a gene: 3. Per the germline V gene, CDR1 is KGHSH and CDR2 is LQKENI.

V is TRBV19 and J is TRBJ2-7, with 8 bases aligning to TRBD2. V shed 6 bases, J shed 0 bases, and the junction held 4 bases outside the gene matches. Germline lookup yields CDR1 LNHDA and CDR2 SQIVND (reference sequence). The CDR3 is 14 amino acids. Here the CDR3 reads CASRAGELSYEQYF. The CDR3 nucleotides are TGTGCCAGTAGAGCGGGGGAACTCTCCTACGAGCAGTACTTC.

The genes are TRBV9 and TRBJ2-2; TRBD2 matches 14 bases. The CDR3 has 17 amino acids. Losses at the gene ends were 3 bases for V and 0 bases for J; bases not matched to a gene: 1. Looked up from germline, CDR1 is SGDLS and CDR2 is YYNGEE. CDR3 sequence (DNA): TGTGCCAGCAGCGGGACTAGCGGGAGGACGAACACCGGGGAGCTGTTTTTT. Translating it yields CASSGTSGRTNTGELFF.

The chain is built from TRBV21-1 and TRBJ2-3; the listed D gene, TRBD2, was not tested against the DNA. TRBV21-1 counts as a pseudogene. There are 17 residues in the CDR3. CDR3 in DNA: TGTGCCAGCAGCACCCTCCTCCAGCGGTCCTGCACAGATACGCAGTATTTT. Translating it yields CASSTLLQRSCTDTQYF.

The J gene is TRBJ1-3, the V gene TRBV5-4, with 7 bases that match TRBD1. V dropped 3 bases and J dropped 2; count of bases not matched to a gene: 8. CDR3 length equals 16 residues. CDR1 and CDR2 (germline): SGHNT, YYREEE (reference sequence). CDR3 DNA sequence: TGTGCCAGCAGCTCACGACAGGGATCCCCTGGAAACACCATATATTTT. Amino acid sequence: CASSSRQGSPGNTIYF.

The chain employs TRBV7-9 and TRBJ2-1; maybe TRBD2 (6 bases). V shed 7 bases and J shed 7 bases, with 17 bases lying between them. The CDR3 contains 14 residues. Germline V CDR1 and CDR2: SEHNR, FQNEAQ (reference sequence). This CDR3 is CASIPGAGKNEQFF. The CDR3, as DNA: TGTGCCAGCATCCCAGGAGCGGGTAAGAATGAGCAGTTCTTC.

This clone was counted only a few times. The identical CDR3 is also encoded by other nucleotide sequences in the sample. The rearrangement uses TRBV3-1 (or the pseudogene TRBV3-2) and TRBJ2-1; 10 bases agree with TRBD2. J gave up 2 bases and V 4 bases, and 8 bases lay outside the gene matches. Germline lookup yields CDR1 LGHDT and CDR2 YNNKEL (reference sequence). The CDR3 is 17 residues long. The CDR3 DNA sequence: TGTGCCAGCAGCCCCCACACGAGCGGGAGGGCCTACAATGAGCAGTTCTTC. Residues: CASSPHTSGRAYNEQFF.

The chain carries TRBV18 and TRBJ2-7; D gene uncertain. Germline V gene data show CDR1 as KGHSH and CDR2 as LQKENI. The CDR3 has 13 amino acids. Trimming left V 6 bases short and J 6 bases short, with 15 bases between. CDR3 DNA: TGTGCCAGCTCCCAAGACACAGCCGGCGAGCAGTACTTC. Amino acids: CASSQDTAGEQYF.

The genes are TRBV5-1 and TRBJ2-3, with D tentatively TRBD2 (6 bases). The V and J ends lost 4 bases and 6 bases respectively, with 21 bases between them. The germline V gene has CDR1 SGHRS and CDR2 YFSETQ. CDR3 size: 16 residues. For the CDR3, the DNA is TGCGCCAGCAGCCCGGGGAGGACTGGATTGGGGGATACGCAGTATTTT. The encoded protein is CASSPGRTGLGDTQYF.

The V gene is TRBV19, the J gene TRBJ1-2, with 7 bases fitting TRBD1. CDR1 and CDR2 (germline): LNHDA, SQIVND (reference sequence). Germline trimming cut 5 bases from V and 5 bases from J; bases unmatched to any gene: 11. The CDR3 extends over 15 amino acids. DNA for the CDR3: TGTGCCAGTAGTCCTCGTAAGGGGGCGAATTATGGCTACACCTTC. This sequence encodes CASSPRKGANYGYTF.

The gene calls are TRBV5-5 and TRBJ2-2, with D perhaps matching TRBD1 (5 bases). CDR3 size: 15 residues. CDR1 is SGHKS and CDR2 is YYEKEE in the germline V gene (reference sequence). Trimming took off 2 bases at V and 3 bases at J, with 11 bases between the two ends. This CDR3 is CASSLGKGHTGELFF. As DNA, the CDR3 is TGTGCCAGCAGCTTAGGCAAGGGGCACACCGGGGAGCTGTTTTTT.

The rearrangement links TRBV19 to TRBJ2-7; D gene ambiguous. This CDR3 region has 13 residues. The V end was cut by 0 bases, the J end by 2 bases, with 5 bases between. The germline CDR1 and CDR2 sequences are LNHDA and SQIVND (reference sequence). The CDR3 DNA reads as TGTGCCAGTAGTATAGATCGGGCCTACGAGCAGTACTTC. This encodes CASSIDRAYEQYF.